This TCR beta chain was sequenced for a study of shared clonotypes between healthy human individuals. The data were produced by immunoSEQ multiplex PCR, yet TCRdb's version contains in-frame clones alone and is incomplete. The table has around 320,000 clones, 87% seen once; the top ten hold about 17%. This clone was seen a single time. Trimming cost V 2 bases and J 3 bases, with 16 bases left between them. There are 16 residues in the CDR3. Germline CDR1 reads KGHSH; CDR2 reads LQKENI. The TCR comes from a man younger than 35 in good health. The rearrangement links TRBV18 to TRBJ1-2; the D is unclear. The sample comprised memory CD8+ T cells sorted from blood. Subset indicated: CD45RO+ cells pooled with CCR7-negative TemRA cells. The CDR3 coding sequence is TGTGCCAGCTCACCAGACCCGGTTCCGGGCGACTATGGCTACACCTTC. Its protein is CASSPDPVPGDYGYTF.